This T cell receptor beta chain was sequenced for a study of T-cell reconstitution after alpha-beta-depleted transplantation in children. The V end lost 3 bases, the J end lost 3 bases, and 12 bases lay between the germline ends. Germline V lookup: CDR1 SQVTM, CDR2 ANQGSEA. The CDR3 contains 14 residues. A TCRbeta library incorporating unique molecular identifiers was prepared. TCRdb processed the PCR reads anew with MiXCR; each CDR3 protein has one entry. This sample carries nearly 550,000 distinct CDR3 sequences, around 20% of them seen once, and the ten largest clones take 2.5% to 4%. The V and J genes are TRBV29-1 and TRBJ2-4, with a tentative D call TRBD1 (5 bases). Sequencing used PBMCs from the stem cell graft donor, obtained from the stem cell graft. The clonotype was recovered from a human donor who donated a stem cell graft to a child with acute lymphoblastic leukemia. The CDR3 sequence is CSVEGPLGKNIQYF. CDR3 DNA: TGCAGCGTTGAGGGGCCTCTTGGCAAAAACATTCAGTACTTC.